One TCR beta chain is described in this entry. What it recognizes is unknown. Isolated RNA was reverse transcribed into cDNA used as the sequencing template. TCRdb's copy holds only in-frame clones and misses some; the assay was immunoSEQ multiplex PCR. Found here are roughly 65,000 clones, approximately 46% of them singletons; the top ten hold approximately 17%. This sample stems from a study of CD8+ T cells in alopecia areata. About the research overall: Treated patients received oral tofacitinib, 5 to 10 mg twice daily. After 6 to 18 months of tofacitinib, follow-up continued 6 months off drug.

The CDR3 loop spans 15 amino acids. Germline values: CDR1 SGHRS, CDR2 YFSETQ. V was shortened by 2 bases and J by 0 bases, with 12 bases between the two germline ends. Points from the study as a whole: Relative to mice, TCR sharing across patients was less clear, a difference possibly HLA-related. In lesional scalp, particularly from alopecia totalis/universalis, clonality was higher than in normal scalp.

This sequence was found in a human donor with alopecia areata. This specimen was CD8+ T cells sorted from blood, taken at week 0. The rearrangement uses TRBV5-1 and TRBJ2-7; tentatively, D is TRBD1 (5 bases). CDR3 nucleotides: TGCGCCAGCAGCTTAGAGCGACAGACCTCCTACGAGCAGTACTTC. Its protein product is CASSLERQTSYEQYF.